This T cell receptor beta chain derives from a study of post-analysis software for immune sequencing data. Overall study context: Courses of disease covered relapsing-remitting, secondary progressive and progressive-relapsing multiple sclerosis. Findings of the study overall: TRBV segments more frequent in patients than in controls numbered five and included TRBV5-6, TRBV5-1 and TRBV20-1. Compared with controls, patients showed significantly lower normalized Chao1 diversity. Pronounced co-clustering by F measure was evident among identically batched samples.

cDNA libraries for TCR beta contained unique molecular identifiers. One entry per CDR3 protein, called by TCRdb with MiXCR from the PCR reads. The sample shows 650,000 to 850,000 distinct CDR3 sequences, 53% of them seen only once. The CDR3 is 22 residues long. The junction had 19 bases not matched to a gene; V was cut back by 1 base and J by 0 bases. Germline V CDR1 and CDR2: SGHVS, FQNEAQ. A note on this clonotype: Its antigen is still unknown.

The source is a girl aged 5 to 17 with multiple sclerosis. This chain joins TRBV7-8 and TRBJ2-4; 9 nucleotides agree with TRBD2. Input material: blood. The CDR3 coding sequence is TGTGCCAGCAGCTTAGGGTCATCTTCGGGGACGGCGGGGGGGCTAGCCAAAAACATTCAGTACTTC. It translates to CASSLGSSSGTAGGLAKNIQYF. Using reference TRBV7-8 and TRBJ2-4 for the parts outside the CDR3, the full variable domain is GAGVSQSPRYKVAKRGQDVALRCDPISGHVSLFWYQQALGQGPEFLTYFQNEAQLDKSGLPSDRFFAERPEGSVSTLKIQRTQQEDSAVYLCASSLGSSSGTAGGLAKNIQYFGAGTRLSVL.